This TCR beta chain appears in the sequencing data of a study of CD8 T cells in ankylosing spondylitis (dated by TCRdb to about 2017). With regard to the full study: The study profiled T cell receptor beta repertoires in healthy donors and ankylosing spondylitis patients to find disease-linked TCR variants. The full study cohort comprised 25 ankylosing spondylitis patients and around 100 healthy donors. Samples of peripheral blood were taken, and for ankylosing spondylitis patients, synovial fluid was collected as well.

Instrument on record: Illumina HiSeq 2500. Quantitative 5'-RACE with molecular barcodes was used to prepare TCR beta libraries. The authors processed their data as follows. To identify disease-linked TCR variants, a new computational method was used, one built on a probabilistic model of VDJ rearrangement. TCRdb reran the public reads through fastp at Q25 and MiXCR, keeping productive beta chains. Rows with one shared CDR3 protein collapse into an entry with the most common genes and DNA. The V and J calls reflect TCRdb's pipeline rather than the authors' work. The sample table holds about 800,000 distinct CDR3 sequences, of which about an eighth were seen once. The ten biggest clones cover approximately 0.51% of the sample. The CDR3, cysteine through phenylalanine, is 17 amino acids long. The retained sequence is limited to the CDR3, 51 bases, with the frame set at the first base. CDR1 and CDR2 are drawn from the germline V gene: MNHNS, SASEGT. The trim is 6 bases for V and 0 bases for J, with a gap of 18 bases between the germline ends.

The paper as a whole reports these results and caveats: Blood from ankylosing spondylitis patients appeared to be characterized by a TCR beta motif made up of fewer than ten highly homologous amino acid variants. A CD8+ phenotype was shown by the disease-linked clones, which were found at relatively low frequencies in peripheral blood. Some motif variants had previously been reported in the synovial fluid and blood of reactive arthritis patients, which suggests shared mechanisms of disease initiation. The disease-linked clones were reported to be significantly enriched in matched synovial fluid samples from ankylosing spondylitis patients.

This clonotype was seen only a few times. The clone's antigen remains unknown. The input lacks base qualities; no much larger clone sits a single base away. The clonotype was recovered from a male donor with ankylosing spondylitis. The sequenced sample was blood, either unsorted or a sorted T cell fraction (not recorded which). The sequence links TRBV6-1 to TRBJ1-5, with no reliable assignment of the D segment. The CDR3 reads as follows: CASRGQVPPVSNQPQHF. The DNA reads TGTGCCAGCAGAGGTCAGGTACCACCCGTTAGCAATCAGCCCCAGCATTTT.